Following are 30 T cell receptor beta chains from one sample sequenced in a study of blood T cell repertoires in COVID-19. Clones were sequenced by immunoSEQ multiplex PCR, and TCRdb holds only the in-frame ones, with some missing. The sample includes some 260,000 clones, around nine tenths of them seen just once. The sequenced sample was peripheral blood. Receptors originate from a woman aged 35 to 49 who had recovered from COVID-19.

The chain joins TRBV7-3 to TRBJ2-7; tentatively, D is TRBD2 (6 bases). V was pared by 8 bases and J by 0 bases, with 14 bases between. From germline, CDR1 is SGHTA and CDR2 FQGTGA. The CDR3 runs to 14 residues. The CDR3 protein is CASAEGIDSYEQYF. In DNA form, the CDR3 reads TGTGCCAGCGCGGAGGGAATAGACTCCTACGAGCAGTACTTC.

CDR3 in DNA: TGTGCCAGCAGCGTAGGGGGGGCTAGCGGGAGCCAAGAGACCCAGTACTTC. This sequence encodes CASSVGGASGSQETQYF. The chain carries TRBV9 and TRBJ2-5; TRBD2 matches at 10 bases. V gave up 0 bases and J gave up 1 base; unmatched junction bases: 6. The CDR3 runs 17 residues. Germline assignment: CDR1 SGDLS and CDR2 YYNGEE.

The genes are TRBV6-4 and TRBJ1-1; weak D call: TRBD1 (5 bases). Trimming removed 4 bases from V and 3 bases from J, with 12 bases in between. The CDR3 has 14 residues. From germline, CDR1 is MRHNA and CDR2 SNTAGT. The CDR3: CASSATSGDTEAFF. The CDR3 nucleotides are TGTGCCAGCAGTGCGACGTCGGGGGACACTGAAGCTTTCTTT.

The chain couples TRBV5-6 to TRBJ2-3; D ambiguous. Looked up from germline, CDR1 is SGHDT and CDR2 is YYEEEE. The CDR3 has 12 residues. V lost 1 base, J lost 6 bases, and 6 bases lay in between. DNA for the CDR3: TGTGCCAGCAGCTTGTTTGGCGATACGCAGTATTTT. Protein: CASSLFGDTQYF.

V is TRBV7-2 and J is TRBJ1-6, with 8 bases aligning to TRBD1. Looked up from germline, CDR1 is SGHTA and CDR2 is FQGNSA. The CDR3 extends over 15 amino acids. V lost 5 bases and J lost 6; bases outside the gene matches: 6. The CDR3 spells CASSEGQGGNSPLHF. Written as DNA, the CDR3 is TGTGCCAGCAGCGAAGGACAGGGCGGTAATTCACCCCTCCACTTT.

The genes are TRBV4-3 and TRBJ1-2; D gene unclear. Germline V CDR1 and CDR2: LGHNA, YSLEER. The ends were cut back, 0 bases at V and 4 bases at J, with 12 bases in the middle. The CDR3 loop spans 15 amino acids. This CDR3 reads CASSQDRSWAYGYTF. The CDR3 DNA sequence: TGCGCCAGCAGCCAAGATCGCTCTTGGGCCTATGGCTACACCTTC.

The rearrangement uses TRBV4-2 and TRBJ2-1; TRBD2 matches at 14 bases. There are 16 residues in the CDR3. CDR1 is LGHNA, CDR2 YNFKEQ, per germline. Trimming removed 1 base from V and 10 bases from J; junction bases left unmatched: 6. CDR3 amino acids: CASSQVGTSGRQEQFF. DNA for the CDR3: TGTGCCAGCAGCCAAGTGGGGACTAGCGGGAGACAAGAGCAGTTCTTC.

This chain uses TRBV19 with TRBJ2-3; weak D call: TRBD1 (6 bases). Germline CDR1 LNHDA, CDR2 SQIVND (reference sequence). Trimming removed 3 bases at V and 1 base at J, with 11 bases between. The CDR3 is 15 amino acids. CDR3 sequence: CASSIAAGGTDTQYF. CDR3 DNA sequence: TGTGCCAGTAGTATTGCGGCAGGGGGCACAGATACGCAGTATTTT.

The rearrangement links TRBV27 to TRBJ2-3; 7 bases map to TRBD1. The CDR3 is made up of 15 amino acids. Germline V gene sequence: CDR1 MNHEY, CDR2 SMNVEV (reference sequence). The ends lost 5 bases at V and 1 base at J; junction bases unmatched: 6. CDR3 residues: CASSPRDRGTDTQYF. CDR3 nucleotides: TGTGCCAGCAGTCCCCGGGACAGAGGCACAGATACGCAGTATTTT.

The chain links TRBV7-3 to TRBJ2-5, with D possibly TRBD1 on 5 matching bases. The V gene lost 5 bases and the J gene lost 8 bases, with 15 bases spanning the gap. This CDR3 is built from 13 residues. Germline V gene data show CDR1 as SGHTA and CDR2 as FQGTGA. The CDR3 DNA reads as TGTGCCAGCAGCCCGGCCGGAGACAGAACCCAGTACTTC. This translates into CASSPAGDRTQYF.

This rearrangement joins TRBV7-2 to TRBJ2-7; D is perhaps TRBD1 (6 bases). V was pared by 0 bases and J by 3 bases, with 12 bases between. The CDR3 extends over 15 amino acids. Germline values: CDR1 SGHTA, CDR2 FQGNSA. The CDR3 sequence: CASSLAGALHYEQYF. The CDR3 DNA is TGTGCCAGCAGCTTAGCGGGGGCACTCCACTACGAGCAGTACTTC.

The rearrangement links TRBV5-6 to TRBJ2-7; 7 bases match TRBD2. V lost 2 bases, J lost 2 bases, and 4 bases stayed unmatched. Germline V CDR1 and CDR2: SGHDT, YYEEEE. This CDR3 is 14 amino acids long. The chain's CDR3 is CASSLGGSAYEQYF. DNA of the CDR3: TGTGCCAGCAGCTTAGGCGGGAGCGCCTACGAGCAGTACTTC.

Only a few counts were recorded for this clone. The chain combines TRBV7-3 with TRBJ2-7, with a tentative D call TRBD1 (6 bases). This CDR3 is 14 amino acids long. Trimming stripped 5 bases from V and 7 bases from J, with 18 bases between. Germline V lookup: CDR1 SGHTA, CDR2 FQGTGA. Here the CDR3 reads CASSASGTTGEQYF. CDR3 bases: TGTGCCAGCAGCGCTTCCGGGACAACTGGGGAGCAGTACTTC. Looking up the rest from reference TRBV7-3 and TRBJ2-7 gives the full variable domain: GAGVSQTPSNKVTEKGKYVELRCDPISGHTALYWYRQSLGQGPEFLIYFQGTGAADDSGLPNDRFFAVRPEGSVSTLKIQRTERGDSAVYLCASSASGTTGEQYFGPGTRLTVT.

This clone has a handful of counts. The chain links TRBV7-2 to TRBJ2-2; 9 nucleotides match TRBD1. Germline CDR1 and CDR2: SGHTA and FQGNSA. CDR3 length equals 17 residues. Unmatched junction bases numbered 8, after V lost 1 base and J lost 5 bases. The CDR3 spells CASSLGQGGRLTGELFF. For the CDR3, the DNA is TGTGCCAGCAGCTTAGGACAGGGGGGAAGGCTGACCGGGGAGCTGTTTTTT.

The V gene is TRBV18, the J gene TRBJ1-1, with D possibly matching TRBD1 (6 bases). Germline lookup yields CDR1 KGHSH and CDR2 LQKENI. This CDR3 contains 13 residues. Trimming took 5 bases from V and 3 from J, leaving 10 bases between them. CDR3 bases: TGTGCCAGCTCAAGGGACACTCACACTGAAGCTTTCTTT. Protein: CASSRDTHTEAFF.

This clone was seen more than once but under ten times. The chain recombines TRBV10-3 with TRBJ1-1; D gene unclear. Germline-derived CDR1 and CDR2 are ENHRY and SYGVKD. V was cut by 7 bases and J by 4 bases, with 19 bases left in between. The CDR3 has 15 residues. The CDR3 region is CAITPAEGTGTEAFF. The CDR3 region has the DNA TGTGCCATCACCCCGGCCGAGGGCACCGGCACTGAAGCTTTCTTT.

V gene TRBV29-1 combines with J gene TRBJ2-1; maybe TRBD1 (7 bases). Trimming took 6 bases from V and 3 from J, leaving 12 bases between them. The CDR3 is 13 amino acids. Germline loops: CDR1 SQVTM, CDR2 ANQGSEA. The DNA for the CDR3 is TGCAGCGTCGACAGGGACTTCTACAATGAGCAGTTCTTC. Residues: CSVDRDFYNEQFF.

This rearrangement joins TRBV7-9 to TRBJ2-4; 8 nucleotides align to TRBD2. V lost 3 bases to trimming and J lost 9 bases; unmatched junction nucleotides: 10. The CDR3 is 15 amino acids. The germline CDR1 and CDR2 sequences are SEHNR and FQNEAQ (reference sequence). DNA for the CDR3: TGTGCCAGCAGCTTGACTAGCGCCAACTGGGGCATTCAGTACTTC. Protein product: CASSLTSANWGIQYF.

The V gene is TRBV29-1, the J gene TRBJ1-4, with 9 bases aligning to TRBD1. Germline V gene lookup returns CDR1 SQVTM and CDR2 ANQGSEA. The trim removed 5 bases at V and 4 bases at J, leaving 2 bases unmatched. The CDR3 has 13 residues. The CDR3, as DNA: TGCAGCGTTTCGGGACAGGGTAATGAAAAACTGTTTTTT. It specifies CSVSGQGNEKLFF.

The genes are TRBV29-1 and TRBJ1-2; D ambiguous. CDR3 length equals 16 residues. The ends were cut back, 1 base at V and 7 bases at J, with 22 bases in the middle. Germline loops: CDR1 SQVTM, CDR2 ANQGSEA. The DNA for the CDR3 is TGCAGCGTTGAAGGGCCCGGTGTGAGAGGCGATCGTGGCTACACCTTC. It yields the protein CSVEGPGVRGDRGYTF.

The CDR3 sequence: CAISDRGRDGKNIQYF. The CDR3 coding sequence is TGTGCCATCAGTGACAGGGGGCGCGACGGCAAAAACATTCAGTACTTC. The V gene is TRBV10-3, the J gene TRBJ2-4, with 8 bases aligning to TRBD1. CDR1 ENHRY and CDR2 SYGVKD come from the germline V gene. This CDR3 spans 16 amino acids. V gave up 3 bases and J gave up 3 bases; unmatched junction bases: 7.

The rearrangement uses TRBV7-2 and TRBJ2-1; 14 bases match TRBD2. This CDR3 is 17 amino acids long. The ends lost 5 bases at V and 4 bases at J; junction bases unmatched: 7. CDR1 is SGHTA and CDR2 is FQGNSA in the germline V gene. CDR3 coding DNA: TGTGCCAGCAGCAGTCGACTAGCGGGAGGGCCTTACAATGAGCAGTTCTTC. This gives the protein CASSSRLAGGPYNEQFF.

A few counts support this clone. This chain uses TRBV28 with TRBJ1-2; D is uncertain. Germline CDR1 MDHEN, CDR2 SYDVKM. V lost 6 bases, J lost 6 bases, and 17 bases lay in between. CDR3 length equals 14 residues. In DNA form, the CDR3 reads TGTGCCAGCAGACCCCGGGAAGGGTCTCATGGCTACACCTTC. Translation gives CASRPREGSHGYTF.

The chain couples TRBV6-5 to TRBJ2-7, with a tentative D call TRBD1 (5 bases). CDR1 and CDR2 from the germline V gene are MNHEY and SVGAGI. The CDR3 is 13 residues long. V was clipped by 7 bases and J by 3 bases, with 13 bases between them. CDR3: CASIGAGDYEQYF. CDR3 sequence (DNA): TGTGCCAGCATTGGGGCTGGGGACTACGAGCAGTACTTC.

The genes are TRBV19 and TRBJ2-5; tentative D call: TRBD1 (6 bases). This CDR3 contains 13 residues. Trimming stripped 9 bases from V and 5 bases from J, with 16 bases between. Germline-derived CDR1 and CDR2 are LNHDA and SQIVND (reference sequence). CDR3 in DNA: TGTGCCAGCCGGGACACCCCGGGGGAGACCCAGTACTTC. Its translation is CASRDTPGETQYF. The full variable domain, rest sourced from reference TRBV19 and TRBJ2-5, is DGGITQSPKYLFRKEGQNVTLSCEQNLNHDAMYWYRQDPGQGLRLIYYSQIVNDFQKGDIAEGYSVSREKKESFPLTVTSAQKNPTAFYLCASRDTPGETQYFGPGTRLLVL.

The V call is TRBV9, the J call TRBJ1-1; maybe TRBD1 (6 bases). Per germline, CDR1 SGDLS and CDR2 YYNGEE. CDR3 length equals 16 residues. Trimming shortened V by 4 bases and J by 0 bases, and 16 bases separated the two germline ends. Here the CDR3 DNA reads TGTGCCAGCAGCCTTACAGGGAACCCCTTGAACACTGAAGCTTTCTTT. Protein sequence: CASSLTGNPLNTEAFF.

CDR3: CSVERRGSPYGYTF. CDR3 in DNA: TGCAGCGTTGAGCGCCGGGGATCACCCTATGGCTACACCTTC. The chain carries TRBV29-1 and TRBJ1-2; no clear D. The germline V gene encodes CDR1 SQVTM and CDR2 ANQGSEA. V was shortened by 3 bases and J by 4 bases, with 15 bases between the two germline ends. The CDR3 is made up of 14 amino acids.

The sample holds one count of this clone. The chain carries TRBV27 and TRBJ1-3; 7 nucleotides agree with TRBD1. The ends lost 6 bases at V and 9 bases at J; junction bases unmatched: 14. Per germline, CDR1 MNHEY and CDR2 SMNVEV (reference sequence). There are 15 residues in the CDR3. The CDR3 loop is CASSILGDSGGTIYF. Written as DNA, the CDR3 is TGTGCCAGCAGCATTTTGGGGGACAGCGGTGGCACCATATATTTT.

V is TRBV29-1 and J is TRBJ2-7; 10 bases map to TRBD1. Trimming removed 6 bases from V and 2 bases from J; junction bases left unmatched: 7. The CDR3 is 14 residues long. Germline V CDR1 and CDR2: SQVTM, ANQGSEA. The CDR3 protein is CSVDPGTGAYEQYV. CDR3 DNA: TGCAGCGTCGACCCCGGGACAGGGGCCTACGAGCAGTACGTC.

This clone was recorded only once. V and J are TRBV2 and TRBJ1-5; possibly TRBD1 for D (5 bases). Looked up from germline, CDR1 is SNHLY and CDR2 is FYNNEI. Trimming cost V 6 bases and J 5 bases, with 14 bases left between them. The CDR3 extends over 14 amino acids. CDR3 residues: CASSRPGGDQPQHF. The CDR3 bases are TGTGCCAGCAGCCGCCCCGGGGGTGATCAGCCCCAGCATTTT.